This TCR beta chain was recorded in a study of blood T cell repertoires in COVID-19. As for the study in general: T cells, B-cell-depleted T cells, or PBMCs provided the cDNA or gDNA that served as material.

Methods used by the authors: Amplification from reference gene primers served as the basis for estimated nucleated cell counts. The protocol was immunoSEQ multiplex PCR, while the TCRdb copy is restricted to in-frame clones and leaves out a portion. V and J calls and clone size are as listed in that table; D and trimming were resolved from the DNA. The sample contains some 220,000 clones, 85% of which appear only once. From germline, CDR1 is WNHNN and CDR2 SYGVQD (reference sequence). Trimming cost V 4 bases and J 7 bases, with 7 bases left between them. The CDR3 loop spans 11 amino acids. J is TRBJ2-5 and V is TRBV10-1; tentatively, D is TRBD2 (5 bases). The TCR was taken from a man aged 50 to 59 who had recovered from COVID-19. Sequencing was performed on peripheral blood. The CDR3 sequence: CASSGGGTQYF. The CDR3 region has the DNA TGCGCCAGCAGTGGAGGAGGGACCCAGTACTTC.